The T cell receptor beta chain described here comes from a study of T cell responses to AZD1222 COVID-19 vaccine. Findings of the study overall: Breadth and depth of Spike-specific TCRs rose after two AZD1222 doses. The donor cohort was predominantly white British with a female majority, and clonal diversity may have been underestimated. Seropositivity was recorded at baseline in only a handful of AZD1222 recipients.

Only in-frame clones appear in the TCRdb table, and some are missing; sequencing was by immunoSEQ multiplex PCR. The table records about 120,000 clones, roughly nine tenths of them present only once. The germline V gene encodes CDR1 SGHTS and CDR2 YDEGEE. The CDR3 sequence is 15 residues long. V shed 3 bases and J 3 bases; nucleotides not matched to a gene: 6. Concerning this clone itself: What it recognizes is unknown.

This receptor was identified in an adult in good health. V and J are TRBV5-8 and TRBJ2-1; TRBD1 matches at 7 bases. This material consisted of peripheral blood, taken on day 0 of AZD1222 vaccination. CDR3 coding DNA: TGTGCCAGCAGCTGGTGGGCAGGGGGCTACAATGAGCAGTTCTTC. Its protein product is CASSWWAGGYNEQFF.